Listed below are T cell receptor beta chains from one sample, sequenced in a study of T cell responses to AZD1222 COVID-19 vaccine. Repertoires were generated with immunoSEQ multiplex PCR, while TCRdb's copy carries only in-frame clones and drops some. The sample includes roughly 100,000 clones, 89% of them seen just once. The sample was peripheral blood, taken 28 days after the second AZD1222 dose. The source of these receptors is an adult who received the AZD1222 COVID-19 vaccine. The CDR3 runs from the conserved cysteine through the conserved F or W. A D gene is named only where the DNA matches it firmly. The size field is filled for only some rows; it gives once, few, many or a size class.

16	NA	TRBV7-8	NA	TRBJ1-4	CASSSRQGLPTEKLFF	TGTGCCAGCAGCTCCCGCCAGGGACTGCCCACTGAAAAACTGTTTTTT
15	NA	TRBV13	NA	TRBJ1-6	CASSLRGGWGSPLHF	TGTGCCAGCAGCTTACGAGGGGGTTGGGGATCACCCCTCCACTTT
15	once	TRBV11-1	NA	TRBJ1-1	CASASFAPMNTEAFF	TGTGCCAGTGCGAGTTTCGCCCCCATGAACACTGAAGCTTTCTTT
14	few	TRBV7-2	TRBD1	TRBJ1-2	CASSTPGTGVGYTF	TGTGCCAGCAGCACTCCCGGGACAGGGGTCGGCTACACCTTC
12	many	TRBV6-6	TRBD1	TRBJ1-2	CASMTGGYGYTF	TGTGCCAGCATGACAGGGGGATATGGCTACACCTTC
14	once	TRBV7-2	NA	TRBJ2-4	CASSSRGRGNIQYF	TGTGCCAGCAGCTCCCGGGGCCGGGGAAACATTCAGTACTTC
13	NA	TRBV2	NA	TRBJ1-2	CASWDGFNYGYTF	TGTGCCAGCTGGGACGGCTTTAACTATGGCTACACCTTC
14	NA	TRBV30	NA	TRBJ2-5	CAWLIQDFQETQYF	TGTGCCTGGCTAATACAGGACTTCCAAGAGACCCAGTACTTC
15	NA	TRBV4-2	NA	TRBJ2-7	CASSQEVRDSYEQYF	TGTGCCAGCAGCCAAGAGGTCAGGGACTCCTACGAGCAGTACTTC
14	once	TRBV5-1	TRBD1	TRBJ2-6	CAVGTGAGANVLTF	TGCGCCGTCGGGACAGGTGCTGGGGCCAACGTCCTGACTTTC
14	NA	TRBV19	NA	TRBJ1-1	CASSTQVRATEAFF	TGTGCCAGTAGTACTCAGGTGCGAGCCACTGAAGCTTTCTTT
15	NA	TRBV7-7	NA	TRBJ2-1	CASSRGRGSYNEQFF	TGTGCCAGCAGCCGCGGGCGGGGCTCCTACAATGAGCAGTTCTTC
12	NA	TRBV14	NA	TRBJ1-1	CASGSRNTEAFF	TGTGCCAGCGGTTCAAGAAACACTGAAGCTTTCTTT
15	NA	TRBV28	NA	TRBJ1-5	CASSLDSLSNQPQHF	TGTGCCAGCAGTTTAGACAGTCTTAGCAATCAGCCCCAGCATTTT
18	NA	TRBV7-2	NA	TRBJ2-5	CASSLVLDGLAVQETQYF	TGTGCCAGCAGCTTAGTATTAGATGGCCTAGCAGTTCAAGAGACCCAGTACTTC
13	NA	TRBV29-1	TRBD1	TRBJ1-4	CSVSPTGNEKLFF	TGCAGCGTTTCCCCGACAGGGAATGAAAAACTGTTTTTT
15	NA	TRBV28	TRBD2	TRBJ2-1	CASSQGGTSIAEQFF	TGTGCCAGCAGTCAAGGGGGGACTAGTATCGCTGAGCAGTTCTTC
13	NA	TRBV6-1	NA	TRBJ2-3	CASSELRGLAQYF	TGTGCCAGCAGTGAACTAAGGGGTCTCGCGCAGTATTTT
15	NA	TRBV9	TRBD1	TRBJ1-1	CASSVEAGGGTEAFF	TGTGCCAGCAGCGTAGAGGCAGGGGGCGGCACTGAAGCTTTCTTT
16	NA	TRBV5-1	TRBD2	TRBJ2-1	CASSSAGAGGNNEQFF	TGCGCCAGCAGCTCTGCGGGAGCGGGAGGGAACAATGAGCAGTTCTTC
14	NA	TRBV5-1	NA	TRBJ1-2	CASSLGMSNYGYTF	TGCGCCAGCAGCTTGGGTATGTCGAACTATGGCTACACCTTC
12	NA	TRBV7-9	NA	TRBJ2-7	CASSLLTERQYF	TGTGCCAGCAGCTTACTGACCGAGAGGCAGTACTTC
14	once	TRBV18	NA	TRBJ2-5	CASSPVGVGETQYF	TGTGCCAGCTCACCAGTCGGGGTAGGGGAGACCCAGTACTTC
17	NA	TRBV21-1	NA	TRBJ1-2	CASSKASERAETYGYTF	TGTGCCAGCAGCAAAGCGTCGGAGAGGGCGGAAACTTATGGCTACACCTTC
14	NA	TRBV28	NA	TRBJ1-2	CTSSRTLANYGYTF	TGTACCAGCAGTAGGACTCTAGCTAACTATGGCTACACCTTC
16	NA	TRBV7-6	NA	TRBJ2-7	CASSLGEVAASYEQYF	TGTGCCAGCAGCTTAGGGGAAGTAGCGGCTTCCTACGAGCAGTACTTC
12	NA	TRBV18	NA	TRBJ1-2	CASSSEVTGYTF	TGTGCCAGCTCATCCGAGGTTACCGGCTACACCTTC
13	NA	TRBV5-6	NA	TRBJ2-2	CASSWRATGELFF	TGTGCCAGCAGCTGGAGGGCAACCGGGGAGCTGTTTTTT
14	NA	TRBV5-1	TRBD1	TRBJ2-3	CASSAEQGSDTQYF	TGCGCCAGCAGCGCCGAACAGGGGTCAGATACGCAGTATTTT